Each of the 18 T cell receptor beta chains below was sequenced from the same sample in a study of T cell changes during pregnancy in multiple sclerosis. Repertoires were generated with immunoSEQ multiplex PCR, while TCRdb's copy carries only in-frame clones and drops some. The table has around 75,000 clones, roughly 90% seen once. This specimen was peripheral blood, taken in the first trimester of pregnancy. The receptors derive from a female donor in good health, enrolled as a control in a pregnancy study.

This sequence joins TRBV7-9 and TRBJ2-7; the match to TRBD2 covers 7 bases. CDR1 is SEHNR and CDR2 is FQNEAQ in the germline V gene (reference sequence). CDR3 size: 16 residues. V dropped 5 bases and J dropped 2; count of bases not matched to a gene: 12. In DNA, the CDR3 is TGTGCCAGCAGCCTCCCAGGGCGAGCGGGGACCTACGAGCAGTACTTC. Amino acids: CASSLPGRAGTYEQYF.

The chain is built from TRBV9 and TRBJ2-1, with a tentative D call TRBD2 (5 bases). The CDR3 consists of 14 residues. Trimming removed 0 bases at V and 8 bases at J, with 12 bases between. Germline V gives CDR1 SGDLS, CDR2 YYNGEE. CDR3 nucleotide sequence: TGTGCCAGCAGCGTAGAACTAGATCGCTATGAGCAGTTCTTC. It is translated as CASSVELDRYEQFF.

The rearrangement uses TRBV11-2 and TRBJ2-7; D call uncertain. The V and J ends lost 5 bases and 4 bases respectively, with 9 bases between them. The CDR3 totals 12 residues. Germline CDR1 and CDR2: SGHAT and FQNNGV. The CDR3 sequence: CASSGQPYEQYF. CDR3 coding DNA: TGTGCCAGCAGCGGGCAGCCTTACGAGCAGTACTTC.

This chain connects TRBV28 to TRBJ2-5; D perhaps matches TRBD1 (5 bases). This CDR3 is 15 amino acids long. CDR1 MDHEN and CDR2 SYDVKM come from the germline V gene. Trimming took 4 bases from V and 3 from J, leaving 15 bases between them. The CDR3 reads CASSSHLGQKETQYF. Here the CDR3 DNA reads TGTGCCAGCAGTTCCCACTTGGGGCAGAAAGAGACCCAGTACTTC.

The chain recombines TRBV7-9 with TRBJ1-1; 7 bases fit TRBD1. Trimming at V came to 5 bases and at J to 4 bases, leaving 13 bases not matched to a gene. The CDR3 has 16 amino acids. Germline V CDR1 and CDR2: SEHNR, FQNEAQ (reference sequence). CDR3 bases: TGTGCCAGCAGCCCTTCCGGGACAGCCATGACCACTGAAGCTTTCTTT. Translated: CASSPSGTAMTTEAFF.

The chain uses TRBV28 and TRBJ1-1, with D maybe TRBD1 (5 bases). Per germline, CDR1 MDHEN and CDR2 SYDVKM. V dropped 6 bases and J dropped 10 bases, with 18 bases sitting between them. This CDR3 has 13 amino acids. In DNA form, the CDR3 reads TGTGCCAGCAGGCTTACGGGGGGGGTGGGAGCTTTCTTT. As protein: CASRLTGGVGAFF.

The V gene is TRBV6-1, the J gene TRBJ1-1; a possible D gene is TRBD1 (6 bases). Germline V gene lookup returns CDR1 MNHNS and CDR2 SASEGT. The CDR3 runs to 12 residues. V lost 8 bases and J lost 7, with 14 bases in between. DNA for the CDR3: TGTGCCAGCGATCCAGGGGCAAGTGAAGCTTTCTTT. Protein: CASDPGASEAFF.

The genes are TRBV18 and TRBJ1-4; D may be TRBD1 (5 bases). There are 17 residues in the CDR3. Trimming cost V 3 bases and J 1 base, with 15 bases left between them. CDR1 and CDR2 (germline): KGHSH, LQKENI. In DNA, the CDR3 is TGTGCCAGCTCACCCCTGGCCGGGAGGGGAACTAATGAAAAACTGTTTTTT. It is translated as CASSPLAGRGTNEKLFF.

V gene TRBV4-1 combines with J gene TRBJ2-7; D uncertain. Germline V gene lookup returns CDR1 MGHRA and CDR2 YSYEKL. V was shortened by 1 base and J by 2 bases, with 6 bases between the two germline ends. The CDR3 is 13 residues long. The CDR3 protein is CASSQGRTYEQYF. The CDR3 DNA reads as TGCGCCAGCAGCCAAGGCAGAACCTACGAGCAGTACTTC.

CDR3 DNA sequence: TGTGCCAGCAGCCAAGATTGGGGGGAAATCTCCTACAATGAGCAGTTCTTC. It translates to CASSQDWGEISYNEQFF. The chain carries TRBV14 and TRBJ2-1, with D possibly being TRBD2 (6 bases). The V end lost 0 bases, the J end lost 0 bases, and 12 bases lay between the germline ends. Germline CDR1 and CDR2: SGHDN and FVKESK. The CDR3 runs to 17 residues. Full variable domain (outside the CDR3, taken from reference TRBV14 and TRBJ2-1): EAGVTQFPSHSVIEKGQTVTLRCDPISGHDNLYWYRRVMGKEIKFLLHFVKESKQDESGMPNNRFLAERTGGTYSTLKVQPAELEDSGVYFCASSQDWGEISYNEQFFGPGTRLTVL.

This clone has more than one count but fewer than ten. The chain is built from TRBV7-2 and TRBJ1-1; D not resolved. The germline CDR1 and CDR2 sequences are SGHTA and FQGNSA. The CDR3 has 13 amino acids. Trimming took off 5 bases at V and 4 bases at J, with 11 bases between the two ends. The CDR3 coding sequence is TGTGCCAGCAGCCCCAGGAGGCGCACTGAAGCTTTCTTT. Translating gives CASSPRRRTEAFF.

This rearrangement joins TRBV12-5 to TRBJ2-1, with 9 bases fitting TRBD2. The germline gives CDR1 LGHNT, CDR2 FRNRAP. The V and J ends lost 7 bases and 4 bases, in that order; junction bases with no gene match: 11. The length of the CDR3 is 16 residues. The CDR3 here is CASEPQERGAYNEQFF. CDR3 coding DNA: TGTGCTAGTGAGCCCCAAGAGCGGGGGGCGTACAATGAGCAGTTCTTC.

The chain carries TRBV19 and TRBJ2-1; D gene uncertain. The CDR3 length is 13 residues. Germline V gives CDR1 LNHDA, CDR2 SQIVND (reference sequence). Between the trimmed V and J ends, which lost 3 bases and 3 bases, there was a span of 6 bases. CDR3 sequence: CASSMVSYNEQFF. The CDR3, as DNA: TGTGCCAGTAGTATGGTCAGCTACAATGAGCAGTTCTTC.

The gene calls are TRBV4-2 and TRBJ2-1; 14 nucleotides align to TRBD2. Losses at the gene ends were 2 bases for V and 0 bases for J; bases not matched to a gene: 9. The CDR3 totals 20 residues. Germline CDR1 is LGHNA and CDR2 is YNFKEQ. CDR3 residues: CASSQPPGLAGVLSYNEQFF. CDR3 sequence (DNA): TGTGCCAGCAGCCAACCCCCGGGACTAGCGGGGGTCCTCTCCTACAATGAGCAGTTCTTC.

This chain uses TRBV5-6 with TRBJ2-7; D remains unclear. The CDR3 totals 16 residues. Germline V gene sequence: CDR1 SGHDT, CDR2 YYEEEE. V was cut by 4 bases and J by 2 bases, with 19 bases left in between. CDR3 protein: CASSPNGQTRAYEQYF. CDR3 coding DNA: TGTGCCAGCAGCCCAAATGGCCAGACTCGAGCCTACGAGCAGTACTTC.

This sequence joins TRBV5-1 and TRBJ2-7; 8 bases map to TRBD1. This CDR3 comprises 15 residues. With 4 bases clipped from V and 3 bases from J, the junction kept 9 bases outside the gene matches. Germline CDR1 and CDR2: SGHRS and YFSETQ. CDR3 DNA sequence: TGCGCCAGCAGCCCACGGACAGGGAATCTCTACGAGCAGTACTTC. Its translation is CASSPRTGNLYEQYF. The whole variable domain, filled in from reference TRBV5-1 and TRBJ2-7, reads KAGVTQTPRYLIKTRGQQVTLSCSPISGHRSVSWYQQTPGQGLQFLFEYFSETQRNKGNFPGRFSGRQFSNSRSEMNVSTLELGDSALYLCASSPRTGNLYEQYFGPGTRLTVT.

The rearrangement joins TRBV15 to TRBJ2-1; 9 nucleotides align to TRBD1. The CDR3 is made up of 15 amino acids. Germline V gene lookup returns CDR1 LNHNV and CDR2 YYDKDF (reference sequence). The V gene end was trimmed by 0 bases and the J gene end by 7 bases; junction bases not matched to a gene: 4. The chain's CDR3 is CATSREGTGWNEQFF. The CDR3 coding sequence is TGTGCCACCAGCAGAGAAGGGACAGGGTGGAATGAGCAGTTCTTC.

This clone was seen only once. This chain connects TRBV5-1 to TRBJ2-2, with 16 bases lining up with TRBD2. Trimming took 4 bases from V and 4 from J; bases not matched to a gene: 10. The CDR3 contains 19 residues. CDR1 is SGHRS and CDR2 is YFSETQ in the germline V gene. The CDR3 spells CASSPAGTSGRAVTGELFF. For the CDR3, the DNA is TGCGCCAGCAGCCCCGCCGGGACTAGCGGGAGGGCCGTCACCGGGGAGCTGTTTTTT. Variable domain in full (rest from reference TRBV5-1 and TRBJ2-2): KAGVTQTPRYLIKTRGQQVTLSCSPISGHRSVSWYQQTPGQGLQFLFEYFSETQRNKGNFPGRFSGRQFSNSRSEMNVSTLELGDSALYLCASSPAGTSGRAVTGELFFGEGSRLTVL.